This T cell receptor (beta chain) derives from a study of cytomegalovirus exposure and HLA in healthy donors. The study, taken as a whole, reports: Altogether, some 170 TCR beta chains were recorded as cytomegalovirus-associated.

With respect to this clone: Its antigen is as yet unknown.

The study drew the donors from its roughly 130-subject validation cohort, separate from the approximately 700-subject first cohort. TCRdb's table, derived via immunoSEQ multiplex PCR, lists solely in-frame clones and lacks some. Among hundreds of thousands of clones, 87% were seen once, and the ten largest hold about 2.5%. The TCR comes from a man aged 18 to 29 in good health and CMV-seronegative. Sequencing was performed on PBMCs.

The CDR3 nucleotides are TGCGCCAGCAGCCCCCCGTTCGCCCAGGGGTCGGAGACCCAGTACTTC. Its translation: CASSPPFAQGSETQYF. The V and J genes are TRBV4-1 and TRBJ2-5, with D possibly TRBD1 on 6 matching bases. V gave up 4 bases and J gave up 5 bases, with 20 bases separating them. Germline V gene lookup returns CDR1 MGHRA and CDR2 YSYEKL. CDR3 length: 16 amino acids.